These 19 T cell receptor beta chains originate from one sample sequenced in a study of shared clonotypes between healthy human individuals. The naive CD8 subset, CD45RO-negative cells positively selected for CCR7, excluded terminally differentiated effector memory CD45RA+ cells. Method: immunoSEQ multiplex PCR; TCRdb's copy keeps in-frame clones and lacks some. Here the sample spans around 1,900,000 clones, around 95% being singletons. Sequenced: naive CD8+ T cells from PBMCs. The receptors here all came from a man between 18 and 29 years old in good health. Some clones in this sample may be carry-over from other donors' samples.

J is TRBJ2-7 and V is TRBV29-1; tentative D call: TRBD2 (6 bases). This CDR3 is built from 12 residues. Germline V CDR1 and CDR2: SQVTM, ANQGSEA. Trimming shortened V by 3 bases and J by 5 bases, and 11 bases separated the two germline ends. CDR3 bases: TGCAGCGTTGACGGAGGGATCCACGAGCAGTACTTC. Residues: CSVDGGIHEQYF.

The chain carries TRBV6-1 and TRBJ1-2; 8 bases agree with TRBD1. Per germline, CDR1 MNHNS and CDR2 SASEGT. After removal of 1 base from V and 5 bases from J, the junction contained 0 bases not matched to a gene. This CDR3 region has 13 residues. CDR3 coding DNA: TGTGCCAGCAGTGAAGGGACAGGGTATGGCTACACCTTC. Translating it yields CASSEGTGYGYTF.

The chain uses TRBV5-6 and TRBJ2-5, with D perhaps TRBD1 or TRBD2 (5 bases each). Trimming took off 4 bases at V and 3 bases at J, with 13 bases between the two ends. CDR3 length: 14 residues. From germline, CDR1 is SGHDT and CDR2 YYEEEE. The CDR3 is CASSPPQGEETQYF. CDR3 bases: TGTGCCAGCAGCCCGCCCCAGGGAGAAGAGACCCAGTACTTC.

The chain combines TRBV9 with TRBJ1-2, with 8 bases fitting TRBD1. The germline V gene encodes CDR1 SGDLS and CDR2 YYNGEE. The CDR3 is made up of 15 amino acids. With 3 bases clipped from V and 8 bases from J, the junction kept 12 bases outside the gene matches. CDR3 nucleotides: TGTGCCAGCAGCGCGGGGACAGGTCGGATGGAGGGCTACACCTTC. Its translation: CASSAGTGRMEGYTF.

The chain is built from TRBV7-8 and TRBJ2-1; the D is unclear. Per the germline V gene, CDR1 is SGHVS and CDR2 is FQNEAQ. This CDR3 has 11 residues. Trimming removed 4 bases at V and 8 bases at J, with 6 bases between. CDR3 loop: CASSSPHEQFF. The CDR3 bases are TGTGCCAGCAGCTCCCCCCATGAGCAGTTCTTC.

The chain joins TRBV19 to TRBJ1-2; no reliable D call. CDR3 length: 14 residues. Trimming stripped 5 bases from V and 5 bases from J, with 15 bases between. Germline V gives CDR1 LNHDA, CDR2 SQIVND (reference sequence). The chain's CDR3 is CASSLPRVRYGYTF. The CDR3 DNA reads as TGTGCCAGTAGTCTCCCACGGGTTCGATATGGCTACACCTTC.

The chain couples TRBV27 to TRBJ2-7; TRBD1 is a possible D gene (6 bases). The CDR3 is made up of 15 amino acids. Germline assignment: CDR1 MNHEY and CDR2 SMNVEV (reference sequence). The V end lost 2 bases, the J end lost 4 bases, and 15 bases lay between the germline ends. As DNA, the CDR3 is TGTGCCAGCAGTTTACAGGGGAGTGGGTGGTACGAGCAGTACTTC. This gives the protein CASSLQGSGWYEQYF.

This chain joins TRBV5-6 and TRBJ2-3; the D is unclear. This CDR3 comprises 16 residues. CDR1 SGHDT and CDR2 YYEEEE come from the germline V gene. Trimming pared 1 base from V and 0 bases from J, leaving 12 bases between. CDR3 in DNA: TGTGCCAGCAGCTTGATCCTAACCTCTAGCACAGATACGCAGTATTTT. It yields the protein CASSLILTSSTDTQYF.

In this sample, this clone turned up once. This chain uses TRBV7-6 with TRBJ2-2; perhaps TRBD2 as D (7 bases). Trimming left V 5 bases short and J 5 bases short, with 15 bases between. The CDR3 totals 15 residues. Germline lookup yields CDR1 SGHVS and CDR2 FNYEAQ. The CDR3 spells CASSPSGGGTGELFF. For the CDR3, the DNA is TGTGCCAGCAGCCCTAGCGGAGGGGGGACCGGGGAGCTGTTTTTT.

This clone was seen a single time. The chain uses TRBV4-1 and TRBJ1-1, with D possibly being TRBD1 (6 bases). Per the germline V gene, CDR1 is MGHRA and CDR2 is YSYEKL. The V end lost 4 bases, the J end lost 4 bases, and 13 bases lay between the germline ends. This CDR3 is built from 14 residues. CDR3: CASSLTRTATEAFF. The CDR3 region has the DNA TGCGCCAGCAGCCTGACTAGGACAGCCACTGAAGCTTTCTTT.

This rearrangement joins TRBV5-1 to TRBJ1-1; the D gene is possibly TRBD1 (6 bases). CDR1 is SGHRS and CDR2 is YFSETQ in the germline V gene. Trimming removed 4 bases from V and 4 bases from J, with 20 bases in between. The CDR3 is 16 residues long. The CDR3, as DNA: TGCGCCAGCAGCCCTCTAGGGGGGGGCTTGGGCACTGAAGCTTTCTTT. Translating it yields CASSPLGGGLGTEAFF.

The V gene is TRBV6-1, the J gene TRBJ1-1; D unresolved. V was trimmed by 0 bases and J by 2 bases, leaving 13 bases between them. CDR3 size: 16 residues. Germline CDR1 reads MNHNS; CDR2 reads SASEGT. In DNA, the CDR3 is TGTGCCAGCAGTGAAGCGTCGCCAGGTATTAACACTGAAGCTTTCTTT. Residues: CASSEASPGINTEAFF.

The rearrangement joins TRBV28 to TRBJ2-1; 8 nucleotides agree with TRBD1. Trimming at V came to 6 bases and at J to 8 bases, leaving 6 bases not matched to a gene. CDR1 is MDHEN and CDR2 is SYDVKM in the germline V gene. The CDR3 has 13 amino acids. The CDR3 coding sequence is TGTGCCAGCAGCAGACAGGGGATCTATGAGCAGTTCTTC. This gives the protein CASSRQGIYEQFF. Full variable domain (remainder filled in from reference TRBV28 and TRBJ2-1): DVKVTQSSRYLVKRTGEKVFLECVQDMDHENMFWYRQDPGLGLRLIYFSYDVKMKEKGDIPEGYSVSREKKERFSLILESASTNQTSMYLCASSRQGIYEQFFGPGTRLTVL.

The chain joins TRBV7-2 to TRBJ2-7, with D perhaps TRBD1 (6 bases). The ends were cut back, 6 bases at V and 0 bases at J, with 15 bases in the middle. The CDR3 length is 15 residues. Per the germline V gene, CDR1 is SGHTA and CDR2 is FQGNSA. The CDR3 sequence is CASRIGGSSSYEQYF. In nucleotides, the CDR3 is TGTGCCAGCAGAATTGGGGGCAGTTCCTCCTACGAGCAGTACTTC.

V is TRBV5-8 and J is TRBJ2-7; 13 nucleotides line up with TRBD2. The junction had 9 bases not matched to a gene; V was cut back by 4 bases and J by 5 bases. This CDR3 region has 16 residues. Per the germline V gene, CDR1 is SGHTS and CDR2 is YDEGEE. CDR3 protein: CASSTVTSGRADEQYF. The DNA for the CDR3 is TGTGCCAGCAGCACCGTAACTAGCGGGAGGGCCGACGAGCAGTACTTC.

This clone was detected only once. The V call is TRBV27, the J call TRBJ2-4; D may match TRBD1 or TRBD2 (5 bases each). The V gene's germline CDR1 is MNHEY and CDR2 SMNVEV (reference sequence). The ends were cut back, 6 bases at V and 13 bases at J, with 19 bases in the middle. This CDR3 has 13 residues. CDR3 bases: TGTGCCAGCAGCGGGACCGGTGCTACAGGACAGTACTTC. It codes for CASSGTGATGQYF.

V is TRBV27 and J is TRBJ1-5; maybe TRBD1 (6 bases). The CDR3 consists of 13 residues. Trimming left V 2 bases short and J 8 bases short, with 10 bases between. Germline loops: CDR1 MNHEY, CDR2 SMNVEV (reference sequence). The CDR3 region is CASSLVRGEPQHF. The CDR3 DNA follows: TGTGCCAGCAGTTTAGTGAGGGGGGAGCCCCAGCATTTT.

This clone has just one count. The chain is built from TRBV11-2 and TRBJ2-7, with D possibly being TRBD1 (6 bases). Trimming stripped 11 bases from V and 6 bases from J, with 8 bases between. Germline CDR1 SGHAT, CDR2 FQNNGV. The CDR3 length is 9 residues. Here the CDR3 DNA reads TGTGCCCAGGGGCGCGAGCAGTACTTC. Translating gives CAQGREQYF.

CDR3 protein: CASSQVGGTPLTDTQYF. Here the CDR3 DNA reads TGCGCCAGCAGCCAAGTTGGGGGGACACCACTCACAGATACGCAGTATTTT. The chain has TRBV4-3 and TRBJ2-3; tentatively, D is TRBD1 or TRBD2 (6 bases each). The V gene lost 1 base and the J gene lost 2 bases, with 16 bases spanning the gap. The CDR3 sequence is 17 residues long. CDR1 LGHNA and CDR2 YSLEER come from the germline V gene.